This TCR beta chain was recovered during a study of blood T cell repertoires in COVID-19. On the study more broadly: T cells, B-cell-depleted T cells, or PBMCs supplied cDNA or gDNA.

As processed by the authors: Amplifying reference gene primers gave estimates of nucleated cell counts. Assay: immunoSEQ multiplex PCR; the TCRdb copy retains only in-frame clones and omits some. That table supplies the V and J calls and clone size; D and trimming were determined from the DNA. The sample lists about 270,000 clones; around 86% were seen once. The CDR3 length is 15 residues. V gave up 0 bases and J gave up 3 bases, with 12 bases separating them. Germline V gene data show CDR1 as SGHRS and CDR2 as YFSETQ. This chain joins TRBV5-1 and TRBJ2-5, with D possibly being TRBD1 (6 bases). Input material: peripheral blood. The clonotype originates from a man in his forties or fifties with acute or convalescent COVID-19. The CDR3 spells CASSLVGAVEETQYF. CDR3 bases: TGCGCCAGCAGCTTGGTGGGGGCGGTAGAAGAGACCCAGTACTTC.